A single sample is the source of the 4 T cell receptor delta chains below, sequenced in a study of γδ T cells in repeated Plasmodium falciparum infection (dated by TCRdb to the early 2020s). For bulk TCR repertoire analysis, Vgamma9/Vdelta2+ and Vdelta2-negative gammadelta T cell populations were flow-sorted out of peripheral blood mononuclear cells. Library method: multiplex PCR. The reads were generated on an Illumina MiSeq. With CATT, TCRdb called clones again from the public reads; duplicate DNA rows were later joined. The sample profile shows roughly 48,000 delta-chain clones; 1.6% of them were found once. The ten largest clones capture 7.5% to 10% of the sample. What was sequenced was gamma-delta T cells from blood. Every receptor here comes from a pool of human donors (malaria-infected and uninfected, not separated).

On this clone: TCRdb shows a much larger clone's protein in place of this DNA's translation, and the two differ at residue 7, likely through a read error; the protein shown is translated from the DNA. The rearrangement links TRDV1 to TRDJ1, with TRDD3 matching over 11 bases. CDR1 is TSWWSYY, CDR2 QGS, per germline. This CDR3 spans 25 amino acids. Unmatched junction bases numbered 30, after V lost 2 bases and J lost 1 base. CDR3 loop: CALGEISIPSYIFFWGILVTDKLIF. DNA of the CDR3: TGTGCTCTTGGGGAAATCTCCATCCCTTCCTATATTTTCTTCTGGGGGATACTTGTCACCGATAAACTCATCTTT.

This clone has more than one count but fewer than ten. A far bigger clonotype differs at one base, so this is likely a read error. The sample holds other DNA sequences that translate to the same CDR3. The CDR3, as DNA: TGTGCTCTTGGGGAGCGAACTAGGTGGGGGATCCCCCGTGAACGCGATAAACTCATCTTC. It codes for CALGERTRWGIPRERDKLIF. No J gene was assigned, while the V gene was called as TRDV1; the table gives TRDD3 as D, unverified against the DNA. CDR1 TSWWSYY and CDR2 QGS come from the germline V gene. The CDR3 is 20 amino acids.

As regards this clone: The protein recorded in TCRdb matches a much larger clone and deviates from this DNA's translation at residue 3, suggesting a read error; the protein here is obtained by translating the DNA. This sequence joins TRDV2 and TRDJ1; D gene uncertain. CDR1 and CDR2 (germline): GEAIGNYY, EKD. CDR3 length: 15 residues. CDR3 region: CARDTVEQYTDKLIF. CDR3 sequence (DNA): TGTGCCCGTGACACTGTGGAGCAGTACACCGATAAACTCATCTTT.

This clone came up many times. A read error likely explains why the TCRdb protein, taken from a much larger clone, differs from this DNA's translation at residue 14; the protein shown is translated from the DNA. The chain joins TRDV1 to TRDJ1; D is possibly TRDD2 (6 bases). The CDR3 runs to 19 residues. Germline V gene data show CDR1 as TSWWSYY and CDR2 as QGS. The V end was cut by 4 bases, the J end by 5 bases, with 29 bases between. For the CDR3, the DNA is TGTGCTCTTGGGGTCCTAAACCCCCTTTGGATCCTACTCGCGGATAAACTCATCTTT. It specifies CALGVLNPLWILLADKLIF.